This T cell receptor (beta chain) came from a study of blood T cell repertoires in COVID-19. Study as a whole: Nucleic acid was either cDNA or gDNA, and it came from T cells, B-cell-depleted T cells, or PBMCs.

Under the authors' procedure: The authors estimated nucleated cell counts from reference gene primer amplification. The assay was immunoSEQ multiplex PCR, and TCRdb's table has in-frame clones only and misses some. The V and J calls and clone size were taken over from that table, and D and trimming were inferred from the DNA. The data show tens of thousands of clones, roughly 87% seen once. This clone has a handful of counts. CDR3 length equals 16 residues. Germline V gives CDR1 SGDLS, CDR2 YYNGEE. V dropped 0 bases and J dropped 6 bases, with 15 bases sitting between them. The J gene is TRBJ2-2, the V gene TRBV9; tentative D call: TRBD2 (7 bases). This TCR derives from a human donor with active COVID-19. The donor label of this sample is uncertain. The material sequenced was peripheral blood. The CDR3, as DNA: TGTGCCAGCAGCGTAGCATCACGGGGGGCGTCCGGGGAGCTGTTTTTT. This sequence encodes CASSVASRGASGELFF.